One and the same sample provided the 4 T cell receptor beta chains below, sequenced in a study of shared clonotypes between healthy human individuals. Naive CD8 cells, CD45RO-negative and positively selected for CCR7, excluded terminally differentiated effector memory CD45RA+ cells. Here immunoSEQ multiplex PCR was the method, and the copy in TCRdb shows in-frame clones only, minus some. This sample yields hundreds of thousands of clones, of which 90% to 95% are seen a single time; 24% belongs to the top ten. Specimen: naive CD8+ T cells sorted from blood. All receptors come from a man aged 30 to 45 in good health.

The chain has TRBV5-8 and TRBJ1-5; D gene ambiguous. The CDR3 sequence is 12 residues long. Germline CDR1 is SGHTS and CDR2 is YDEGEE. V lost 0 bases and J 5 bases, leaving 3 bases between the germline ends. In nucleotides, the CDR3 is TGTGCCAGCAGCTTGGATGATCAGCCCCAGCATTTT. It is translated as CASSLDDQPQHF. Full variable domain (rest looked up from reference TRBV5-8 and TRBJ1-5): EAGVTQSPTHLIKTRGQQATLRCSPISGHTSVYWYQQALGLGLQFLLWYDEGEERNRGNFPPRFSGRQFPNYSSELNVNALELEDSALYLCASSLDDQPQHFGDGTRLSIL.

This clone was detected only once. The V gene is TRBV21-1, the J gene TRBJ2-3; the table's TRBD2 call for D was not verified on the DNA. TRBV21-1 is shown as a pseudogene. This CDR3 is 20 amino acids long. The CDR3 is CASSKVVSELAYSSTDTQYF. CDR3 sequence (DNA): TGTGCCAGCAGCAAAGTAGTAAGTGAGCTAGCGTACTCTAGCACAGATACGCAGTATTTT.

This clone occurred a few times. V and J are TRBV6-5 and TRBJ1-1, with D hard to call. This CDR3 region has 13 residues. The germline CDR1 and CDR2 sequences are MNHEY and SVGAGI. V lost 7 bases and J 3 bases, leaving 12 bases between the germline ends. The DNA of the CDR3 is TGTGCCAGCAATTTCGGGGTTTACACTGAAGCTTTCTTT. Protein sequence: CASNFGVYTEAFF.

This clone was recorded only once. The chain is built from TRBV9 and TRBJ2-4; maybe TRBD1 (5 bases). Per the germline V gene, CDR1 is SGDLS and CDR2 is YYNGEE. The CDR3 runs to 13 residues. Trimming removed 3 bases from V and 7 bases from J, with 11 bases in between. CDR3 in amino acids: CASSGSQANIQYF. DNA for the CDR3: TGTGCCAGCAGCGGATCACAGGCGAACATTCAGTACTTC.